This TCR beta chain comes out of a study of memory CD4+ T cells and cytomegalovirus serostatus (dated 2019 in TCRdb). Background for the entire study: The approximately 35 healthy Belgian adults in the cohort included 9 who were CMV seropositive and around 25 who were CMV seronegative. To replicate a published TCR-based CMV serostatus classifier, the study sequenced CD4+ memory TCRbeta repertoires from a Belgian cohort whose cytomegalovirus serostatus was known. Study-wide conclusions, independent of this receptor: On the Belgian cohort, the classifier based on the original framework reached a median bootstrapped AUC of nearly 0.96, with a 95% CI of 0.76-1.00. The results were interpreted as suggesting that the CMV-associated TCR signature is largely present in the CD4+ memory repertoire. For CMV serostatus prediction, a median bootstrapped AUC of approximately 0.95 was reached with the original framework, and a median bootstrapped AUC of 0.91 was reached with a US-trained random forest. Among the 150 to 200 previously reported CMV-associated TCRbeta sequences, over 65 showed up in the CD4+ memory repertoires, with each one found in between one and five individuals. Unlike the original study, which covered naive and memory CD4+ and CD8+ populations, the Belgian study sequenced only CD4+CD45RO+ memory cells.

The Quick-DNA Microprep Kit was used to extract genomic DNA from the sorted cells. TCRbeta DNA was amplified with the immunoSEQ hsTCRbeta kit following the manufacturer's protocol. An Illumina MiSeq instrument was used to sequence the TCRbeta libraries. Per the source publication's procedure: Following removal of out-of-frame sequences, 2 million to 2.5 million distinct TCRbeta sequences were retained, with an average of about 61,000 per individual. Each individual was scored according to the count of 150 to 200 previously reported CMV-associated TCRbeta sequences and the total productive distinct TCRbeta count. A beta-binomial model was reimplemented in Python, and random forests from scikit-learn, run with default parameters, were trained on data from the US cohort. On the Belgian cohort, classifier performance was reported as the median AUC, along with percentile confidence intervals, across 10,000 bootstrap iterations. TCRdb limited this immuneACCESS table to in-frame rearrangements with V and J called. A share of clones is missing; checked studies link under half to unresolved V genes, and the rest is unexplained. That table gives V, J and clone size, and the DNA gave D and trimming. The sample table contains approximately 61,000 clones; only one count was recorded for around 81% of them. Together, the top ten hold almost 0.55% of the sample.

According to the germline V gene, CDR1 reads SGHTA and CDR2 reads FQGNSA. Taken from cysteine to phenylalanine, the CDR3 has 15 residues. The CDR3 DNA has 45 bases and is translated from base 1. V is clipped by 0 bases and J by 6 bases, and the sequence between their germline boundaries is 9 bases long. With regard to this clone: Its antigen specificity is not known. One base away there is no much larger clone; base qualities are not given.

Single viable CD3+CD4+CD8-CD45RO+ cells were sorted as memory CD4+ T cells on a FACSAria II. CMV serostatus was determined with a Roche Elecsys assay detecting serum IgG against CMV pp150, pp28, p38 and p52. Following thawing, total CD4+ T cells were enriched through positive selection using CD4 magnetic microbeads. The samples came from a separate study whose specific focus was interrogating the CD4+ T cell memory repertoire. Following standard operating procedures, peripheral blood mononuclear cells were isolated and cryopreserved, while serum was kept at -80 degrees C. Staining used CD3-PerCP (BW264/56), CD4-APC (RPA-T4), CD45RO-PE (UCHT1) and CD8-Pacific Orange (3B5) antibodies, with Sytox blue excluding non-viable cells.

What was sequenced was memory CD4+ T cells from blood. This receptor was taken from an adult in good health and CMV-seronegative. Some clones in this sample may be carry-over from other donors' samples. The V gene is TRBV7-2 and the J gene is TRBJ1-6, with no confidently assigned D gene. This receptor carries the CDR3 CASSLAANSNSPLHF. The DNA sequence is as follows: TGTGCCAGCAGCTTAGCCGCAAACAGTAATTCACCCCTCCACTTT.